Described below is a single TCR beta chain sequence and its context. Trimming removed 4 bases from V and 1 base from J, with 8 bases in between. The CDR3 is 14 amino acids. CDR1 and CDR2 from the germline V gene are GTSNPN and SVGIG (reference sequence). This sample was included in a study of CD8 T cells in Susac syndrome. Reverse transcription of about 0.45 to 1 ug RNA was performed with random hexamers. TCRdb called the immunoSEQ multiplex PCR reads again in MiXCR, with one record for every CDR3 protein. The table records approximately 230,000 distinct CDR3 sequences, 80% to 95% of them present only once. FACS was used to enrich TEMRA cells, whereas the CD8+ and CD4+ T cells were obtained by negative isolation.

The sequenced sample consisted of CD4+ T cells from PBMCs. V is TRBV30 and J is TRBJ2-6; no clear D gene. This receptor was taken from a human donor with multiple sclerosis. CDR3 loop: CAWTLVSGANVLTF. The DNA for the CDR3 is TGTGCCTGGACCCTGGTATCTGGGGCCAACGTCCTGACTTTC.